The 27 T cell receptor beta chains in this list originate from one sample, sequenced in a study of blood T cells in healthy people across ages. A sample-barcoded 5' primer and a J-beta primer mix were used in a second PCR of roughly 7 to 11 cycles. In TCRdb, the 5' RACE reads were re-called with MiXCR into one record per CDR3 protein. The sample lists around 1.5 million distinct CDR3 sequences; roughly a third were seen once. The sequenced sample consisted of blood. The receptors come from a woman aged 25 to 39 in good health.

This clonotype has a handful of counts. The chain carries TRBV13 and TRBJ1-1; D remains ambiguous. Germline V gene lookup returns CDR1 PRHDT and CDR2 FYEKMQ (reference sequence). V was shortened by 6 bases and J by 4 bases, with 9 bases between the two germline ends. The CDR3 contains 12 residues. The CDR3 DNA is TGTGCCAGCAGAGAAAGATTCACTGAAGCTTTCTTT. This codes for CASRERFTEAFF.

With regard to this clonotype: The likely explanation is a read error, given a far larger clone one base away. This rearrangement joins TRBV27 to TRBJ2-3; D is undetermined. The CDR3 extends over 13 amino acids. Germline V CDR1 and CDR2: MNHEY, SMNVEV (reference sequence). The DNA of the CDR3 is TGTGCCAGCAGTTTATCTAGCACAGATGCGCAGTATTTT. Translation gives CASSLSSTDAQYF.

This chain links TRBV10-3 with TRBJ2-3; D tentatively reads TRBD1 or TRBD2 (5 bases each). Germline assignment: CDR1 ENHRY and CDR2 SYGVKD. Trimming removed 3 bases from V and 2 bases from J, with 15 bases in between. The CDR3 sequence is 16 residues long. The DNA of the CDR3 is TGTGCCATCAGTGACTCTCGGGGCGGACCCACAGATACGCAGTATTTT. This sequence encodes CAISDSRGGPTDTQYF.

Many counts were recorded for this clonotype. The gene calls are TRBV7-3 and TRBJ1-1; D is undetermined. V lost 6 bases, J lost 3 bases, and 11 bases lay in between. Germline V gene sequence: CDR1 SGHTA, CDR2 FQGTGA. The CDR3 is 13 residues long. For the CDR3, the DNA is TGTGCCAGCAGTAGGAACAGCGACACTGAAGCTTTCTTT. Translating gives CASSRNSDTEAFF.

This clonotype has a handful of counts. The chain uses TRBV20-1 and TRBJ2-1, with TRBD2 matching 7 bases. V dropped 3 bases and J dropped 9; count of bases not matched to a gene: 8. Germline V CDR1 and CDR2: DFQATT, SNEGSKA (reference sequence). The CDR3 runs 13 residues. The CDR3, as DNA: TGCAGTGCTAGGGGGCGGGAGTTCTTTGAGCAGTTCTTC. It specifies CSARGREFFEQFF.

The table lists this clonotype with a few counts. This chain connects TRBV27 to TRBJ2-7, with 10 bases aligning to TRBD1. Germline lookup yields CDR1 MNHEY and CDR2 SMNVEV (reference sequence). The CDR3 spans 16 residues. The trim removed 7 bases at V and 4 bases at J, leaving 13 bases unmatched. Here the CDR3 reads CASNQRGTGVSYEQYF. DNA for the CDR3: TGTGCCAGCAATCAACGGGGGACAGGGGTGTCTTACGAGCAGTACTTC.

This clonotype came up many times. V and J are TRBV4-1 and TRBJ1-2; D may be TRBD1 (6 bases). The V end was cut by 0 bases, the J end by 3 bases, with 14 bases between. CDR3 length: 16 residues. The germline gives CDR1 MGHRA, CDR2 YSYEKL. CDR3 in amino acids: CASSQDGGAEDYGYTF. Here the CDR3 DNA reads TGCGCCAGCAGCCAAGACGGGGGGGCGGAGGACTATGGCTACACCTTC.

This clonotype was recorded a few times. This chain uses TRBV24-1 with TRBJ2-7, with 12 bases matching TRBD2. Germline V gives CDR1 KGHDR, CDR2 SFDVKD. The CDR3 length is 16 residues. V dropped 2 bases and J dropped 7; count of bases not matched to a gene: 8. The CDR3 DNA reads TGTGCCACCAGTGATTCCCCTAGCGGGAGGGCTTGGGAGCAGTACTTC. This gives the protein CATSDSPSGRAWEQYF.

The chain recombines TRBV7-3 with TRBJ2-1, with a possible D match to TRBD2 (6 bases). CDR3 length equals 16 residues. The germline V and J ends were trimmed by 4 bases and 0 bases, with 13 bases remaining between them. Germline loops: CDR1 SGHTA, CDR2 FQGTGA. The CDR3 protein is CASSYTGLSSYNEQFF. CDR3 bases: TGTGCCAGCAGCTATACCGGACTATCCTCCTACAATGAGCAGTTCTTC.

This clonotype has a handful of counts. V is TRBV20-1 and J is TRBJ2-7, with a possible D match to TRBD2 (5 bases). The CDR3 runs to 12 residues. Germline loops: CDR1 DFQATT, CDR2 SNEGSKA (reference sequence). V was shortened by 7 bases and J by 0 bases, with 10 bases between the two germline ends. CDR3 residues: CSGGQASYEQYF. As DNA, the CDR3 is TGCAGTGGAGGGCAGGCCTCCTACGAGCAGTACTTC.

In this sample, this clonotype turned up a few times. V gene TRBV27 combines with J gene TRBJ2-6, with D tentatively TRBD1 (6 bases). The CDR3 loop spans 15 amino acids. The germline gives CDR1 MNHEY, CDR2 SMNVEV (reference sequence). Trimming took 5 bases from V and 2 from J, leaving 10 bases between them. The CDR3 sequence is CASSRTGPGANVLTF. DNA of the CDR3: TGTGCCAGCAGTAGAACAGGGCCTGGGGCCAACGTCCTGACTTTC.

This rearrangement joins TRBV25-1 to TRBJ1-4, with D possibly matching TRBD1 (6 bases). This CDR3 is 14 amino acids long. Trimming took off 7 bases at V and 3 bases at J, with 12 bases between the two ends. Looked up from germline, CDR1 is MGHDK and CDR2 is SYGVNS. Written as DNA, the CDR3 is TGTGCCAGCATGAGGCAGGGGCCTAATGAAAAACTGTTTTTT. It is translated as CASMRQGPNEKLFF.

This chain uses TRBV7-2 with TRBJ2-1; 8 nucleotides match TRBD2. Germline values: CDR1 SGHTA, CDR2 FQGNSA. The V and J ends lost 5 bases and 7 bases, in that order; junction bases with no gene match: 10. The CDR3 contains 15 residues. CDR3 nucleotide sequence: TGTGCCAGCAGCCTACGGGGGGGGTGGGAGAATGAGCAGTTCTTC. Its translation: CASSLRGGWENEQFF.

This clonotype was detected a few times. The chain employs TRBV29-1 and TRBJ2-7; D is unclear. The germline CDR1 and CDR2 sequences are SQVTM and ANQGSEA. The CDR3 has 12 amino acids. The germline V and J ends were trimmed by 7 bases and 3 bases, with 13 bases remaining between them. In DNA form, the CDR3 reads TGCAGCGCTGGGCTTCGTAACTACGAGCAGTACTTC. As protein: CSAGLRNYEQYF.

In this sample, this clonotype turned up a few times. The chain joins TRBV5-1 to TRBJ2-5, with D perhaps matching TRBD1 or TRBD2 (5 bases each). CDR1 and CDR2 (germline): SGHRS, YFSETQ. Trimming pared 3 bases from V and 0 bases from J, leaving 18 bases between. The CDR3 has 17 residues. CDR3 sequence: CASSSGTPSRYQETQYF. The CDR3 DNA sequence: TGCGCCAGCAGCTCCGGGACCCCCAGCCGGTACCAAGAGACCCAGTACTTC.

The chain combines TRBV5-1 with TRBJ1-1; perhaps TRBD1 as D (5 bases). Germline CDR1 SGHRS, CDR2 YFSETQ. The CDR3 has 14 amino acids. Trimming removed 3 bases from V and 1 base from J, with 10 bases in between. CDR3 sequence: CASSYMGENTEAFF. The CDR3 DNA is TGCGCCAGCAGCTACATGGGGGAGAACACTGAAGCTTTCTTT.

This clonotype was picked up a small number of times. This rearrangement joins TRBV12-3 or TRBV12-4 to TRBJ1-2; no reliable D call. The V end lost 8 bases, the J end lost 6 bases, and 22 bases lay between the germline ends. This CDR3 comprises 15 residues. CDR3 sequence reads: CASDGMSPNYNGYTF. DNA of the CDR3: TGTGCCAGCGATGGGATGTCCCCCAACTATAATGGCTACACCTTC.

The rearrangement uses TRBV28 and TRBJ1-5; D remains unclear. CDR1 is MDHEN and CDR2 is SYDVKM in the germline V gene. The CDR3 sequence is 15 residues long. Trimming stripped 1 base from V and 1 base from J, with 8 bases between. The DNA of the CDR3 is TGTGCCAGCAGTTTATCAATAGGGAGCAATCAGCCCCAGCATTTT. This sequence encodes CASSLSIGSNQPQHF. Full variable domain (remainder filled in from reference TRBV28 and TRBJ1-5): DVKVTQSSRYLVKRTGEKVFLECVQDMDHENMFWYRQDPGLGLRLIYFSYDVKMKEKGDIPEGYSVSREKKERFSLILESASTNQTSMYLCASSLSIGSNQPQHFGDGTRLSIL.

The chain joins TRBV10-2 to TRBJ2-7, with D perhaps matching TRBD1 or TRBD2 (5 bases each). Trimming cost V 4 bases and J 6 bases, with 16 bases left between them. The CDR3 loop spans 14 amino acids. CDR1 and CDR2 from the germline V gene are WSHSY and SAAADI. For the CDR3, the DNA is TGCGCCAGCAGTGCTCAGGGTAATCGGGGCGAGCAGTACTTC. It translates to CASSAQGNRGEQYF.

Comment on this clonotype: Sequence at one end of the junction differs from germline and may be a read error. This sequence joins TRBV9 and TRBJ2-7; 8 positions agree with TRBD2. This CDR3 contains 16 residues. Per the germline V gene, CDR1 is SGDLS and CDR2 is YYNGEE. The CDR3 loop is CAGSVGWRGDPYEQYF. The CDR3 DNA follows: TGTGCCGGCAGCGTAGGGTGGCGGGGGGACCCCTACGAGCAGTACTTC.

This clonotype was seen ten or more times. This rearrangement joins TRBV12-3 or TRBV12-4 to TRBJ2-3, with TRBD2 as a possible D gene (7 bases). The CDR3 has 15 amino acids. Deletions cut 7 bases from V and 3 bases from J, with 17 bases between. The CDR3 DNA sequence: TGTGCCAGCAACATCCTCGGGGGGCCGACAGATACGCAGTATTTT. Its protein product is CASNILGGPTDTQYF.

This clonotype was seen more than once but under ten times. The gene calls are TRBV7-9 and TRBJ2-5, with TRBD1 matching over 9 bases. Looked up from germline, CDR1 is SEHNR and CDR2 is FQNEAQ (reference sequence). The CDR3 contains 16 residues. Losses at the gene ends were 5 bases for V and 2 bases for J; bases not matched to a gene: 9. The CDR3 coding sequence is TGTGCCAGCAGCCCACCGGGACAGGGACGACAAGAGACCCAGTACTTC. Protein: CASSPPGQGRQETQYF.

This chain connects TRBV15 to TRBJ1-1; D unclear. V lost 1 base and J lost 6, with 15 bases in between. The CDR3 has 15 amino acids. The germline V gene has CDR1 LNHNV and CDR2 YYDKDF (reference sequence). The CDR3 region is CATSRVGEGTPEAFF. The CDR3 bases are TGTGCCACCAGCAGAGTCGGCGAGGGAACCCCTGAAGCTTTCTTT.

This chain connects TRBV6-1 to TRBJ1-2; no definite D call. This CDR3 region has 14 residues. The germline V gene encodes CDR1 MNHNS and CDR2 SASEGT. V was clipped by 6 bases and J by 4 bases, with 15 bases between them. CDR3 coding DNA: TGTGCCAGCAGATTGAGAGCACAGATCTATGGCTACACCTTC. It translates to CASRLRAQIYGYTF.

The chain uses TRBV13 and TRBJ2-7; TRBD1 agrees at 7 bases. After removal of 4 bases from V and 2 bases from J, the junction contained 20 bases not matched to a gene. The CDR3 contains 19 residues. Germline V gene lookup returns CDR1 PRHDT and CDR2 FYEKMQ (reference sequence). CDR3 coding DNA: TGTGCCAGCAGCTCACCTCCGGAACCCGGGACAGCGGTCCCCTACGAGCAGTACTTC. Amino acids: CASSSPPEPGTAVPYEQYF.

This clonotype was detected a few times. The J gene is TRBJ1-1, the V gene TRBV29-1; weak D call: TRBD1 (5 bases). Germline CDR1 SQVTM, CDR2 ANQGSEA. With 6 bases removed from V and 3 bases from J, the gap between germline ends came to 11 bases. The CDR3 length is 12 residues. CDR3 amino acids: CSVRDGYTEAFF. In nucleotides, the CDR3 is TGCAGCGTACGGGACGGCTACACTGAAGCTTTCTTT. Full variable domain (remainder filled in from reference TRBV29-1 and TRBJ1-1): SAVISQKPSRDICQRGTSLTIQCQVDSQVTMMFWYRQQPGQSLTLIATANQGSEATYESGFVIDKFPISRPNLTFSTLTVSNMSPEDSSIYLCSVRDGYTEAFFGQGTRLTVV.

In its sample, this clonotype was seen many times. This chain uses TRBV4-1 with TRBJ1-2, with a tentative D call TRBD1 (6 bases). The CDR3 is 17 residues long. V gave up 4 bases and J gave up 2 bases, with 20 bases separating them. In germline, CDR1 is MGHRA, CDR2 YSYEKL. The CDR3 nucleotides read TGCGCCAGCAGCCCCCGACAGGTCCTTCAACCAAACTATGGCTACACCTTC. Its protein is CASSPRQVLQPNYGYTF.